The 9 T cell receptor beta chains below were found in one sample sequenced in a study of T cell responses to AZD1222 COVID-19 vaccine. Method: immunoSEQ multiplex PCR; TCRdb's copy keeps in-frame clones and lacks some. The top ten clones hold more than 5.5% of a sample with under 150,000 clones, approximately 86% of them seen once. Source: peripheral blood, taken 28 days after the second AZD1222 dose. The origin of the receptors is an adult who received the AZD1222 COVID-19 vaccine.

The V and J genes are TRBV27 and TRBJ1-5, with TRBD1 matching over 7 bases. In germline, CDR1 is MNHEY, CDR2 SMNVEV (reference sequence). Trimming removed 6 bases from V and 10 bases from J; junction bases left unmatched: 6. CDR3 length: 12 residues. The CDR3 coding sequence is TGTGCCAGCAGCCCCTCAGGGGGACCCCAGCATTTT. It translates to CASSPSGGPQHF.

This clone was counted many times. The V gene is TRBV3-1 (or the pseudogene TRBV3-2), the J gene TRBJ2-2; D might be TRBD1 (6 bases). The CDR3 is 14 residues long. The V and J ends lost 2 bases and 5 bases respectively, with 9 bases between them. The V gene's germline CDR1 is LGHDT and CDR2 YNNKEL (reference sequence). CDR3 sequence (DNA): TGTGCCAGCAGCCAAATACAGGGAACCGGGGAGCTGTTTTTT. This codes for CASSQIQGTGELFF.

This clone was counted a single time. CDR3 bases: TGTGCCTGGAGTGTACGGGGGAACACTGAAGCTTTCTTT. Translated, it gives CAWSVRGNTEAFF. This chain links TRBV30 with TRBJ1-1, with D unclear. CDR1 is GTSNPN, CDR2 SVGIG, per germline (reference sequence). The CDR3 contains 13 residues. V dropped 0 bases and J dropped 1 base, with 6 bases sitting between them.

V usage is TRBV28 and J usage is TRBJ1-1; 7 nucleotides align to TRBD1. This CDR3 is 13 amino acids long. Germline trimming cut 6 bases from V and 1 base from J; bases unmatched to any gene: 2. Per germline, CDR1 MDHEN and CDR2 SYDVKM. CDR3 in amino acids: CASRTGPNTEAFF. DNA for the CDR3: TGTGCCAGCAGGACAGGGCCGAACACTGAAGCTTTCTTT. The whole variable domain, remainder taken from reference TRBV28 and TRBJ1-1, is DVKVTQSSRYLVKRTGEKVFLECVQDMDHENMFWYRQDPGLGLRLIYFSYDVKMKEKGDIPEGYSVSREKKERFSLILESASTNQTSMYLCASRTGPNTEAFFGQGTRLTVV.

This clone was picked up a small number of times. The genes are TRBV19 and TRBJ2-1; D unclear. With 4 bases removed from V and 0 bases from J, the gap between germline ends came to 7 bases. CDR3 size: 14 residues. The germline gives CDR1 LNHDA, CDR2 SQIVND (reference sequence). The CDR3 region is CASSTKSSYNEQFF. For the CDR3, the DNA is TGTGCCAGTAGTACCAAGAGCTCCTACAATGAGCAGTTCTTC. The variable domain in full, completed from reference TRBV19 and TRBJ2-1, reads DGGITQSPKYLFRKEGQNVTLSCEQNLNHDAMYWYRQDPGQGLRLIYYSQIVNDFQKGDIAEGYSVSREKKESFPLTVTSAQKNPTAFYLCASSTKSSYNEQFFGPGTRLTVL.

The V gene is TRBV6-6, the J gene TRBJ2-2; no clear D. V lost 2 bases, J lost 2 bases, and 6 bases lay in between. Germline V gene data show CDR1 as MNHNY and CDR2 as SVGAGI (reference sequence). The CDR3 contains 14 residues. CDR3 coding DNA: TGTGCCAGCAGTTACAAATCCAACACCGGGGAGCTGTTTTTT. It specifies CASSYKSNTGELFF.

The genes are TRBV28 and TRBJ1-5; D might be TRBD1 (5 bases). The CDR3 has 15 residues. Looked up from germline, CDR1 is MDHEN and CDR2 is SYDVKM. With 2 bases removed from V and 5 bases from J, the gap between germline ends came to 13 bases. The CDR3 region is CASSLRRGIHQPQHF. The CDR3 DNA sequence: TGTGCCAGCAGTTTAAGACGGGGGATCCATCAGCCCCAGCATTTT. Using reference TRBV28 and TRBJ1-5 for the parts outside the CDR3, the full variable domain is DVKVTQSSRYLVKRTGEKVFLECVQDMDHENMFWYRQDPGLGLRLIYFSYDVKMKEKGDIPEGYSVSREKKERFSLILESASTNQTSMYLCASSLRRGIHQPQHFGDGTRLSIL.

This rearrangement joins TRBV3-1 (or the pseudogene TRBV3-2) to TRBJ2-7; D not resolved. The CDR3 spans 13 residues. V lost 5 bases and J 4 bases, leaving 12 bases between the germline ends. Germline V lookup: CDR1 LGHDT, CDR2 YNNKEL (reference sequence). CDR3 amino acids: CASSTGLSYEQYF. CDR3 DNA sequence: TGTGCCAGCAGCACGGGCCTTTCTTACGAGCAGTACTTC.

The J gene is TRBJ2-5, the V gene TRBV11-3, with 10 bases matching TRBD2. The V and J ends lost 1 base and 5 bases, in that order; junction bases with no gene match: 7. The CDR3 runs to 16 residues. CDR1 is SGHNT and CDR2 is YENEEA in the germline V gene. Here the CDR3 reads CASSLGLAGLGETQYF. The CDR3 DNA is TGTGCCAGCAGCTTAGGACTAGCGGGTTTAGGGGAGACCCAGTACTTC.